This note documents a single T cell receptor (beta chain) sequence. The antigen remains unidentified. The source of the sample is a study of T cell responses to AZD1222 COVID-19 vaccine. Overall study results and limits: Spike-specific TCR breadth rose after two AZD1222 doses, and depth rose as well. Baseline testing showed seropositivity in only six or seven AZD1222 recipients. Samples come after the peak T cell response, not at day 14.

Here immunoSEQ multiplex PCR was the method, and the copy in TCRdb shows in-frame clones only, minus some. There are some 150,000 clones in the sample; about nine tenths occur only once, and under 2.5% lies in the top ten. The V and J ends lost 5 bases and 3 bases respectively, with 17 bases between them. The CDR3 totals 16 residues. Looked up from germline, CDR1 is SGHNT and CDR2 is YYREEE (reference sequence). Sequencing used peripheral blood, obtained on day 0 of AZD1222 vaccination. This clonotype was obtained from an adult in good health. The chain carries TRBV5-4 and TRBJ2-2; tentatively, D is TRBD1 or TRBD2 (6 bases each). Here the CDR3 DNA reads TGTGCCAGCAGTCCCGGGGGCAGGACTTACACCGGGGAGCTGTTTTTT. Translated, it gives CASSPGGRTYTGELFF. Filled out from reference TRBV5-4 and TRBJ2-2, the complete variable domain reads ETGVTQSPTHLIKTRGQQVTLRCSSQSGHNTVSWYQQALGQGPQFIFQYYREEENGRGNFPPRFSGLQFPNYSSELNVNALELDDSALYLCASSPGGRTYTGELFFGEGSRLTVL.